Listed below are T cell receptor beta chains from one sample, sequenced in a study of T cells in Graves' hyperthyroidism and ophthalmopathy. Using its own MiXCR run on the multiplex PCR reads, TCRdb lists one record per CDR3 protein. The table records approximately 530,000 distinct CDR3 sequences, just under 20% of them present only once. Source material: blood. These receptor sequences come from a middle-aged man with Graves' ophthalmopathy. Each CDR3 is given with its conserved first and last residue. Not all rows give a size; the values are once, few, many and, for expanded clones, a class.

V gene,clone size,J gene,CDR3 protein
TRBV27,few,TRBJ2-1,CATGRMSYNEQFF
TRBV20-1,NA,TRBJ1-3,CSATTLPGGSGNTIYF
TRBV28,many,TRBJ2-1,CASSSSGLAARNEQFF
TRBV5-1,NA,TRBJ2-7,CASSLDYTPYEQYF
TRBV6-1,NA,TRBJ2-1,CASSSFGAGARNEQFF
TRBV7-8,NA,TRBJ2-2,CASSLASRGNGELFF
TRBV2,many,TRBJ1-1,CASSGNGDDTEAFF
TRBV11-2,NA,TRBJ2-7,CAGSLAGTTYEQYF
TRBV4-1,few,TRBJ1-5,CASSQGGAGGLGNQPQHF
TRBV6-5,few,TRBJ2-3,CASSYGASGGTDTQYF
TRBV7-2,many,TRBJ2-7,CASSVRTSGGLYEQYF